Listed here are 21 T cell receptor beta chains from one sample, sequenced in a study of T cell responses to AZD1222 COVID-19 vaccine. The data were produced by immunoSEQ multiplex PCR, yet TCRdb's version contains in-frame clones alone and is incomplete. The sample records 25,000 to 30,000 clones, about 94% being singletons. Sequences were derived from peripheral blood, sampled on day 0 of AZD1222 vaccination. These receptors all stem from an adult in good health.

CDR3 nucleotide sequence: TGTGCCAGCTCACCAATCACACTAGGGGCCACAGATACGCAGTATTTT. Amino acids: CASSPITLGATDTQYF. The rearrangement uses TRBV18 and TRBJ2-3; D is perhaps TRBD1 or TRBD2 (5 bases each). Trimming stripped 2 bases from V and 2 bases from J, with 14 bases between. This CDR3 is built from 16 residues. Looked up from germline, CDR1 is KGHSH and CDR2 is LQKENI.

This clone was detected only a few times. The V and J genes are TRBV6-2 or TRBV6-3 and TRBJ2-2, with D unresolved. V was shortened by 6 bases and J by 8 bases, with 16 bases between the two germline ends. The CDR3 is made up of 14 amino acids. Germline V gene data show CDR1 as MNHEY and CDR2 as SVGEGT. CDR3 DNA: TGTGCCAGCAGCTCACTAAACCTCCCTGGGGAGCTGTTTTTT. Encoded protein: CASSSLNLPGELFF.

The gene calls are TRBV6-5 and TRBJ2-7, with 10 nucleotides matching TRBD2. With V trimmed by 6 bases and J by 9 bases, 11 bases remained unmatched. CDR3 length equals 14 residues. Germline CDR1 is MNHEY and CDR2 is SVGAGI. The CDR3 is CASSSGTSAAGQYF. DNA for the CDR3: TGTGCCAGCAGCTCCGGGACTAGCGCCGCGGGGCAGTACTTC.

The chain has TRBV29-1 and TRBJ1-2; no clear D gene. The CDR3 loop spans 8 amino acids. Trimming removed 8 bases at V and 6 bases at J, with 4 bases between. Looked up from germline, CDR1 is SQVTM and CDR2 is ANQGSEA. The CDR3 loop is CSPDGYTF. Here the CDR3 DNA reads TGCAGCCCCGATGGCTACACCTTC.

J is TRBJ1-6 and V is TRBV2; 7 bases align to TRBD1. The CDR3 extends over 15 amino acids. CDR1 is SNHLY, CDR2 FYNNEI, per germline. With 5 bases clipped from V and 9 bases from J, the junction kept 10 bases outside the gene matches. The CDR3 loop reads CASSMRPGGASPLHF. In DNA form, the CDR3 reads TGTGCCAGCAGTATGAGGCCAGGGGGGGCTTCACCCCTCCACTTT.

V and J are TRBV20-1 and TRBJ1-1; D perhaps matches TRBD1 (5 bases). Germline assignment: CDR1 DFQATT and CDR2 SNEGSKA (reference sequence). The CDR3 is 11 amino acids. The ends were cut back, 8 bases at V and 5 bases at J, with 12 bases in the middle. The CDR3 bases are TGCAGTTCCGGGGGGTATACTGAAGCTTTCTTT. Protein sequence: CSSGGYTEAFF.

The chain employs TRBV7-2 and TRBJ1-2; D perhaps matches TRBD1 (5 bases). From germline, CDR1 is SGHTA and CDR2 FQGNSA. The CDR3 spans 13 residues. V was trimmed by 5 bases and J by 4 bases, leaving 11 bases between them. CDR3 DNA sequence: TGTGCCAGCAGCCCCAGGGTGCCCTATGGCTACACCTTC. Protein product: CASSPRVPYGYTF.

The J gene is TRBJ1-5, the V gene TRBV30; TRBD1 agrees at 8 bases. V shed 2 bases, J shed 5 bases, and the junction held 2 bases outside the gene matches. The CDR3 sequence is 13 residues long. Looked up from germline, CDR1 is GTSNPN and CDR2 is SVGIG (reference sequence). The CDR3 region is CAWSIQGDQPQHF. The DNA of the CDR3 is TGTGCCTGGAGTATACAGGGGGATCAGCCCCAGCATTTT.

This chain connects TRBV5-1 to TRBJ1-1, with D uncertain. V was clipped by 1 base and J by 1 base, with 8 bases between them. Germline CDR1 reads SGHRS; CDR2 reads YFSETQ. This CDR3 contains 14 residues. Written as DNA, the CDR3 is TGCGCCAGCAGCTTGAGAGATACGAACACTGAAGCTTTCTTT. It is translated as CASSLRDTNTEAFF.

The chain uses TRBV10-2 and TRBJ2-2; 9 positions match TRBD2. J was trimmed by 1 base and V by 5 bases; bases with no gene match: 2. The germline V gene encodes CDR1 WSHSY and CDR2 SAAADI. The CDR3 spans 15 residues. DNA for the CDR3: TGCGCCAGCAGTTCTAGCGGGGAGAACACCGGGGAGCTGTTTTTT. Its translation: CASSSSGENTGELFF.

This chain uses TRBV19 with TRBJ1-1; tentative D call: TRBD1 (5 bases). The CDR3 extends over 14 amino acids. Germline values: CDR1 LNHDA, CDR2 SQIVND (reference sequence). V was pared by 2 bases and J by 6 bases, with 13 bases between. As DNA, the CDR3 is TGTGCCAGTAGTATAAGGGCTGGAGGGGCTGAAGCTTTCTTT. Translating it yields CASSIRAGGAEAFF. The full variable domain, rest sourced from reference TRBV19 and TRBJ1-1, is DGGITQSPKYLFRKEGQNVTLSCEQNLNHDAMYWYRQDPGQGLRLIYYSQIVNDFQKGDIAEGYSVSREKKESFPLTVTSAQKNPTAFYLCASSIRAGGAEAFFGQGTRLTVV.

This clone was observed a handful of times. This chain connects TRBV10-3 to TRBJ1-5; D is perhaps TRBD1 (5 bases). This CDR3 contains 12 residues. CDR1 ENHRY and CDR2 SYGVKD come from the germline V gene. V was pared by 10 bases and J by 4 bases, with 11 bases between. CDR3 amino acids: CATSGGNQPQHF. In DNA, the CDR3 is TGTGCCACTTCGGGGGGGAATCAGCCCCAGCATTTT.

This clone was detected only a few times. The chain employs TRBV6-5 and TRBJ2-7, with 7 bases matching TRBD2. CDR3 length: 14 amino acids. Looked up from germline, CDR1 is MNHEY and CDR2 is SVGAGI. V lost 0 bases and J lost 2; bases outside the gene matches: 1. CDR3 region: CASSYSGLTYEQYF. Written as DNA, the CDR3 is TGTGCCAGCAGTTACTCGGGACTAACCTACGAGCAGTACTTC.

The chain uses TRBV7-2 and TRBJ2-7; D is possibly TRBD1 or TRBD2 (5 bases each). With 5 bases removed from V and 1 base from J, the gap between germline ends came to 12 bases. Per germline, CDR1 SGHTA and CDR2 FQGNSA. The CDR3 has 14 residues. The CDR3 coding sequence is TGTGCCAGCAGCCAGACAGCGGAGTCCTACGAGCAGTACTTC. Protein: CASSQTAESYEQYF.

The chain recombines TRBV19 with TRBJ2-7; D is unclear. Germline V gene lookup returns CDR1 LNHDA and CDR2 SQIVND (reference sequence). CDR3 length: 12 amino acids. V lost 4 bases, J lost 3 bases, and 7 bases lay in between. The CDR3 is CASSNVNYEQYF. The CDR3 nucleotides read TGTGCCAGTAGTAATGTTAACTACGAGCAGTACTTC.

This chain uses TRBV23-1 with TRBJ1-1; no clear D. TRBV23-1 is noted as an ORF with a role that remains uncertain. CDR3 length: 14 residues. The ends were cut back, 3 bases at V and 8 bases at J, with 16 bases in the middle. CDR3 sequence: CASSQGVYVHEAFF. CDR3 DNA sequence: TGCGCCAGCAGTCAGGGTGTATATGTCCACGAAGCTTTCTTT.

Only one count was recorded for this clone. The chain couples TRBV5-6 to TRBJ1-3; TRBD1 matches at 8 bases. CDR3 length equals 14 residues. CDR1 is SGHDT and CDR2 is YYEEEE in the germline V gene. Trimming at V came to 4 bases and at J to 4 bases, leaving 4 bases not matched to a gene. Here the CDR3 reads CASSPTGVGNTIYF. As DNA, the CDR3 is TGTGCCAGCAGCCCGACAGGGGTCGGAAACACCATATATTTT.

J is TRBJ1-1 and V is TRBV6-6; unclear D gene. Germline loops: CDR1 MNHNY, CDR2 SVGAGI (reference sequence). The CDR3 consists of 12 residues. Trimming stripped 2 bases from V and 3 bases from J, with 4 bases between. The CDR3 DNA follows: TGTGCCAGCAGTTACGGGTACACTGAAGCTTTCTTT. This codes for CASSYGYTEAFF.

The rearrangement uses TRBV6-5 and TRBJ2-7; a possible D gene is TRBD2 (6 bases). V lost 0 bases, J lost 4 bases, and 10 bases lay in between. This CDR3 has 14 amino acids. Looked up from germline, CDR1 is MNHEY and CDR2 is SVGAGI. Here the CDR3 DNA reads TGTGCCAGCAGTTACTCGGAGGGGAGGTACGAGCAGTACTTC. Encoded protein: CASSYSEGRYEQYF.

V is TRBV7-2 and J is TRBJ1-2; 8 positions match TRBD1. Germline V lookup: CDR1 SGHTA, CDR2 FQGNSA. V was clipped by 6 bases and J by 3 bases; unmatched bases: 15. The CDR3 runs 17 residues. CDR3 DNA sequence: TGTGCCAGCAGGCCGTCCGTAAGAACAGGGGGTGACTATGGCTACACCTTC. It is translated as CASRPSVRTGGDYGYTF.

V gene TRBV5-8 combines with J gene TRBJ1-4; D is perhaps TRBD1 (5 bases). The length of the CDR3 is 15 residues. The ends were cut back, 4 bases at V and 4 bases at J, with 14 bases in the middle. The germline V gene encodes CDR1 SGHTS and CDR2 YDEGEE. CDR3 sequence (DNA): TGTGCCAGCAGCCCTGGAGGACACCTTAATGAAAAACTGTTTTTT. Protein sequence: CASSPGGHLNEKLFF. Combining the CDR3 with reference TRBV5-8 and TRBJ1-4 gives the whole variable domain EAGVTQSPTHLIKTRGQQATLRCSPISGHTSVYWYQQALGLGLQFLLWYDEGEERNRGNFPPRFSGRQFPNYSSELNVNALELEDSALYLCASSPGGHLNEKLFFGSGTQLSVL.